This entry describes one T cell receptor beta chain. Its antigen is as yet unknown. Mismatch with germline at one junction end may stem from a read error. This specimen comes from a study of molecular identifiers for immune sequencing clone quantification. Study findings and constraints: Jurkat TCR RNA from one cell was spiked into about a million naive cells, and it was reportedly detectable there. Barcode collisions between identical TCR molecules could shrink estimates of highly expanded clone sizes.

TCRdb redid the calling of the PCR reads with MiXCR, one entry per CDR3 protein. Of under 800,000 distinct CDR3 sequences listed, 25% are singletons. Sorting isolated naive CD8 T cells as CD8+CD4-CCR7+CD45RA+ events. CDR1 is SEHNR, CDR2 FQNEAQ, per germline (reference sequence). This CDR3 comprises 17 residues. Sequenced material: naive CD8+ T cells from blood, with Jurkat cell RNA spiked in. Subset defined: FACS-sorted CD8+CD4-CCR7+CD45RA+ naive T cells. The rearrangement links TRBV7-9 to TRBJ2-2; D assignment may be TRBD1 or TRBD2 (6 bases each). The receptor's source is a human donor in good health. Some libraries in this study had Jurkat cell RNA spiked in. The CDR3 bases are TGTGCCAGCAGCGGGGAACAGGGCTCGGAGAACACCGGGGGGCTGTTTTTT. It specifies CASSGEQGSENTGGLFF.